This TCR beta chain was recovered during a study of shared clonotypes between healthy human individuals. This CDR3 has 15 amino acids. Germline CDR1 SGHDT, CDR2 YYEEEE. V gave up 4 bases and J gave up 3 bases; unmatched junction bases: 8. CD4+ cells yielded CD45RA+ naive and CD45RA-negative memory subsets. Data came from immunoSEQ multiplex PCR; TCRdb stores just in-frame clones and leaves some out. This table holds 2.3 million or so clones, 90% to 95% found once. This receptor was obtained from a man aged 18 to 30 in good health. Some clones in this sample may be carry-over from other donors' samples. The rearrangement links TRBV5-6 to TRBJ2-7, with TRBD1 matching 9 bases. The sequenced material came from naive CD4+ T cells from PBMCs. Documented subset: CD45RA+ positively selected. CDR3 bases: TGTGCCAGCAGCCCCGGGACAGGGACGTACTACGAGCAGTACTTC. Protein product: CASSPGTGTYYEQYF.